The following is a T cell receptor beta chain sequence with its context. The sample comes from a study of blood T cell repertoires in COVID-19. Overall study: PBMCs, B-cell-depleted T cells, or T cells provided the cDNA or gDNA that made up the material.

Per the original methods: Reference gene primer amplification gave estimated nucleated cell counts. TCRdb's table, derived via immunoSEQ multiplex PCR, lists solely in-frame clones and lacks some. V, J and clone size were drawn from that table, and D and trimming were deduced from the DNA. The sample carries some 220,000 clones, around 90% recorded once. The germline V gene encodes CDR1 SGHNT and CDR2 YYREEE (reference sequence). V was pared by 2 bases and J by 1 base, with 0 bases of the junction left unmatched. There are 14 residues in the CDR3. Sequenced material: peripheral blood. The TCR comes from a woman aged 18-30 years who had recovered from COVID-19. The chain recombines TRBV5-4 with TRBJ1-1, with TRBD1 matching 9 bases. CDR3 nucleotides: TGTGCCAGCAGCTTACAGGGGGCGAACACTGAAGCTTTCTTT. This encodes CASSLQGANTEAFF.